A selection of T cell receptor beta chains follows, all from one sample in a study of cytomegalovirus exposure and HLA in healthy donors. Assay: immunoSEQ multiplex PCR; the TCRdb copy retains only in-frame clones and omits some. The table lists about 120,000 clones, about 76% of them singletons. Sequenced sample: PBMCs. These receptors originate from a man between 60 and 75 years old in good health and CMV-seropositive. Both conserved end residues are trimmed from each CDR3.

>TRBV2
ASRIQGVKSTDTQY
>TRBV29-1
SEGQGADTQY
>TRBV27
ASRSGHRADYEQY
>TRBV7-3
ASSIRTSGLDEQF
>TRBV28
ASSATEKLF
>TRBV7-7
ASSLGTSGNTGELF
>TRBV18
ASSPRTGTDEAF
>TRBV4-3
ASSQPTVSSYNEQF
>TRBV30
AWTQTGENQPQH
>TRBV5-1
ASSLGLAGLADTQY
>TRBV9
ASSGPGTGDGYT
>TRBV15
ATSSFRGEADTQY
>TRBV5-4
ASSLGRGAPQETQY
>TRBV30
AWTPRGRTGGTEAF
>TRBV28
ASSLSQGANIQY
>TRBV11-3
ASSRGEVYEQY
>TRBV11-2
ASSRRGTSPNNEQF
>TRBV2
ASSNSYRAETQY
>TRBV6-5
ASSVQGNQPQH
>TRBV5-1
ASSLTGTGTEAF
>TRBV7-9
ASSLSHAGQHYGYT
>TRBV2
ASSARGISGNTIY
>TRBV27
ASSFSTSGSTEQY
>TRBV5-1
ASSRTGADYEQY
>TRBV14
ASSQAMAAGELF
>TRBV6-1
ASSGRTTSYEQY
>TRBV7-9
ASSSDPGSIDNEQF
>TRBV5-1
ASSSGEDEQY
>TRBV10-1
ASSESGYEQY
>TRBV28
ASSGLGQGRMNEQY
>TRBV15
ATSSGAGAGETQY
>TRBV19
ASSIPNRGGRNTEAF
>TRBV7-7
ASSLTSLGETQY
>TRBV10-1
ASSESRVDTQY
>TRBV29-1
SVLPGLPLDTQY
>TRBV7-2
ASSLAGQSEQY
>TRBV6-4
ASSGRRLHEQF
>TRBV30
ACSQGVSYEQY
>TRBV7-3
ASSFAGAYEQY
>TRBV28
ASSLSSGFSYGYT
>TRBV5-1
ASSLGQEYEKLF
>TRBV7-2
ASSTPPTGQGTEAF
>TRBV5-6
ASSLGGVYEQY
>TRBV5-1
ASSLAGGTSSYNEQF
>TRBV5-1
ASSHYRGGTQY
>TRBV11-2
ASSFASGGEETQY
>TRBV25-1
ASSVGAGANVLT
>TRBV7-9
SSSPDSVEAF
>TRBV10-3
AISSPVAEGEQETQY
>TRBV19
ASSLRGPRSGANVLT
>TRBV5-1
ASSLFPSNEQF
>TRBV5-1
ASSPDTGGVNSPLH
>TRBV4-1
ASSQGQDALGYT
>TRBV9
ASSGPSGGEKLF
>TRBV6-5
ASSSDWNQPQH
>TRBV11-2
ASTALGFADTQY
>TRBV5-6
ASSLTSYNTGELF
>TRBV10-2
ASTPGSPYEQY
>TRBV14
ASSHGHSGNTIY
>TRBV30
AGEVGTGVSPLH